This TCR beta chain is from a study of early T cells in non-severe SARS-CoV-2 infection. Overall study: Sequencing targeted bulk RNA from unsorted whole blood, leaving chains unpaired. Study results and caveats: Reliance on VDJdb matching favored anti-spike CD8 responses; private and CD4 specificities were missed.

Points on this clonotype: Its antigen is not known.

The V end lost 3 bases, the J end lost 4 bases, and 11 bases lay between the germline ends. Germline values: CDR1 MDHEN, CDR2 SYDVKM. The CDR3 loop spans 14 amino acids. Researchers tagged individual cDNA molecules with unique molecular identifiers. TCRdb re-called the 5' RACE reads with MiXCR, one entry per CDR3 protein. In the table there are some 63,000 distinct CDR3 sequences, 10% to 15% of which are singletons. Sequenced input: whole blood. This TCR came from an adult who was a healthcare worker with PCR-confirmed SARS-CoV-2 infection or an uninfected control (not recorded which). The chain uses TRBV28 and TRBJ2-3; D perhaps matches TRBD1 (6 bases). CDR3 sequence (DNA): TGTGCCAGCAGTTTCCTACAGGGCTCAGATACGCAGTATTTT. Its translation: CASSFLQGSDTQYF.